The TCR beta chain described here comes from a study of blood T cell repertoires in COVID-19. Study information: Acute and convalescent COVID-19 specimens originated in the United States, Italy and Spain. PBMCs, B-cell-depleted T cells, or T cells provided the cDNA or gDNA that made up the material.

The CDR3 extends over 15 amino acids. Unmatched junction bases numbered 10, after V lost 4 bases and J lost 5 bases. CDR1 and CDR2 (germline): SGDLS, YYNGEE. Original processing methods: Quantification of nucleated cells was approximated via reference gene primer amplification. Sequenced by immunoSEQ multiplex PCR; TCRdb stores in-frame clones only, minus some. The V and J calls and the clone size are those of that table, but D and trimming were determined from the DNA. Of about 140,000 clones in the sample, 85% were seen once. The specimen was peripheral blood. This clonotype was obtained from a man aged 50-59 years with acute or convalescent COVID-19. The chain combines TRBV9 with TRBJ2-5; 8 bases line up with TRBD2. The CDR3 DNA follows: TGTGCCAGCAGCCTCACGGGGGGGGCCGGGGAGACCCAGTACTTC. It codes for CASSLTGGAGETQYF. The variable domain in full, completed from reference TRBV9 and TRBJ2-5, reads DSGVTQTPKHLITATGQRVTLRCSPRSGDLSVYWYQQSLDQGLQFLIQYYNGEERAKGNILERFSAQQFPDLHSELNLSSLELGDSALYFCASSLTGGAGETQYFGPGTRLLVL.